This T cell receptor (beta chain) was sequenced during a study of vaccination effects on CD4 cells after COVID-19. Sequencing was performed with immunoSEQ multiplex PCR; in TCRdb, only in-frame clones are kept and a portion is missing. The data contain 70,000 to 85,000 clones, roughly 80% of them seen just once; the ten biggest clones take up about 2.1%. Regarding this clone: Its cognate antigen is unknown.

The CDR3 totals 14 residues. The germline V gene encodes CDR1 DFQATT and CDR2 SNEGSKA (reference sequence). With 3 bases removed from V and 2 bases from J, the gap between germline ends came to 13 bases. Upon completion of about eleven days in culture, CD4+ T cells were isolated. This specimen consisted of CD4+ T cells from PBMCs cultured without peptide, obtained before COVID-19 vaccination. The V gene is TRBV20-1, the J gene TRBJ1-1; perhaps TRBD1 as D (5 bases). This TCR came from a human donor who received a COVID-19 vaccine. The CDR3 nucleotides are TGCAGTGCTAGTGGACACCGGTTAAACACTGAAGCTTTCTTT. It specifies CSASGHRLNTEAFF.